This is a list of T cell receptor beta chains from one sample in a study of shared clonotypes between healthy human individuals. The protocol was immunoSEQ multiplex PCR, while the TCRdb copy is restricted to in-frame clones and leaves out a portion. The sample has 450,000 to 550,000 clones, more than 65% seen once. Sequencing was performed on PBMCs. The receptors stem from a woman in her forties in good health. Some clones in this sample may be carry-over from other donors' samples. Both conserved end residues are part of each CDR3. Each record gives: V gene, clone size, J gene, D gene, CDR3 protein, CDR3 DNA. A D gene is named only where the DNA matches it firmly. Clone size is given for some rows only: seen once, a few or many times, or a class if the clone is expanded.

TRBV6-6	.	TRBJ1-2	.	CASTNGRSGYGYTF	TGTGCCAGCACCAATGGCAGGTCGGGCTATGGCTACACCTTC
TRBV19	.	TRBJ2-7	TRBD2	CASSIRSGREDEQYF	TGTGCCAGTAGTATACGAAGCGGGAGAGAAGACGAGCAGTACTTC
TRBV5-5	.	TRBJ2-7	TRBD1	CASRPGTANSYEQYF	TGTGCCAGCAGGCCAGGGACAGCTAACTCCTACGAGCAGTACTTC
TRBV11-2	.	TRBJ2-3	.	CASSSPPRAPDTQYF	TGTGCCAGCAGCTCCCCTCCCCGGGCCCCAGATACGCAGTATTTT
TRBV5-1	few	TRBJ2-3	TRBD2	CASSGLAGGSTDTQYF	TGCGCCAGCAGCGGTCTAGCGGGAGGGAGCACAGATACGCAGTATTTT
TRBV5-4	.	TRBJ1-2	.	CASSLRLSNYGYTF	TGTGCCAGCAGCTTGCGGTTAAGCAACTATGGCTACACCTTC
TRBV19	.	TRBJ2-2	.	CASREVQAVFF	TGTGCCTCTAGAGAGGTTCAGGCGGTGTTTTTT
TRBV5-4	.	TRBJ1-2	.	CASSLKGGDGYTF	TGTGCCAGCAGCTTAAAGGGCGGGGATGGCTACACCTTC
TRBV7-9	.	TRBJ2-1	.	CASSGTTGYNEQFF	TGTGCCAGCAGCGGGACGACAGGTTACAATGAGCAGTTCTTC
TRBV2	few	TRBJ2-6	.	CASRSRDGSSGANVLTF	TGTGCCAGCAGGTCCCGGGACGGGAGCTCTGGGGCCAACGTCCTGACTTTC
TRBV7-3	.	TRBJ2-7	TRBD2	CASSPSLASGEQYF	TGTGCCAGCAGCCCGAGCTTAGCTAGCGGCGAGCAGTACTTC
TRBV28	.	TRBJ1-5	.	CASITGREPHHF	TGTGCCAGCATTACAGGGAGGGAGCCCCACCATTTT
TRBV4-1	.	TRBJ2-4	TRBD2	CASSLTSGRETKNIQYF	TGCGCCAGCAGCCTGACCAGCGGGAGGGAGACCAAAAACATTCAGTACTTC
TRBV18	.	TRBJ2-2	.	CASSGRLPTNTGELFF	TGTGCCAGCTCTGGGAGATTGCCCACTAACACCGGGGAGCTGTTTTTT
TRBV27	many	TRBJ2-7	.	CASSPGKTYEQYF	TGTGCCAGCAGCCCCGGGAAGACCTACGAGCAGTACTTC
TRBV6-6	.	TRBJ2-7	.	CASSATSYEQYF	TGTGCCAGCAGTGCGACCTCCTACGAGCAGTACTTC
TRBV15	few	TRBJ2-3	.	CATSWGRDTQYF	TGTGCCACCAGTTGGGGGCGGGATACGCAGTATTTT
TRBV2	few	TRBJ1-1	TRBD1	CASSLDRASTEAFF	TGTGCCAGCAGTTTGGACAGGGCGAGCACTGAAGCTTTCTTT
TRBV28	.	TRBJ1-5	.	CASKSSYSNQPQHF	TGTGCCAGCAAGTCGTCATATAGCAATCAGCCCCAGCATTTT
TRBV7-6	.	TRBJ2-5	TRBD1	CASSQGQVETQYF	TGTGCCAGCAGCCAGGGACAGGTAGAGACCCAGTACTTC
TRBV5-6	.	TRBJ2-3	.	CASSFDLQTTDTQYF	TGTGCCAGCAGCTTCGATCTTCAGACCACAGATACGCAGTATTTT
TRBV4-2	once	TRBJ2-1	.	CASSQEQREQFF	TGTGCCAGCAGCCAAGAACAGCGTGAGCAGTTCTTC
TRBV5-6	once	TRBJ2-1	.	CASSQTYNEQFF	TGTGCCAGCAGCCAAACCTACAATGAGCAGTTCTTC
TRBV11-3	.	TRBJ1-4	.	CASSLVVNEKLFF	TGTGCCAGCAGCTTAGTGGTCAATGAAAAACTGTTTTTT
TRBV30	.	TRBJ1-5	.	CAWSGTPNQPQHF	TGTGCCTGGAGTGGGACACCTAATCAGCCCCAGCATTTT
TRBV7-6	.	TRBJ2-7	TRBD2	CASSLREGLAGGPQYF	TGTGCCAGCAGCTTACGGGAGGGACTAGCGGGAGGGCCACAGTACTTC
TRBV21-1	.	TRBJ1-5	.	CASSKSAGPFRPQHF	TGTGCCAGCAGCAAATCCGCAGGTCCCTTCAGGCCCCAGCATTTT
TRBV15	.	TRBJ1-4	.	CATSRGDEKLFF	TGTGCCACCAGCAGAGGGGACGAAAAACTGTTTTTT
TRBV7-8	.	TRBJ1-5	.	CASSGGRGLSNQPQHF	TGTGCCAGCAGCGGTGGGCGGGGCCTTAGCAATCAGCCCCAGCATTTT
TRBV9	.	TRBJ2-2	TRBD1	CASSPKTHGTGGYGELFF	TGTGCCAGCAGCCCCAAAACCCATGGGACAGGGGGGTACGGGGAGCTGTTTTTT
TRBV7-8	.	TRBJ1-1	.	CASSSMALGGAFF	TGTGCCAGCAGCTCAATGGCCCTAGGAGGAGCTTTCTTT
TRBV9	few	TRBJ2-2	TRBD1	CASSMGQTNTGELFF	TGTGCCAGCAGCATGGGACAGACGAACACCGGGGAGCTGTTTTTT
TRBV4-2	.	TRBJ1-2	.	CASRVGEVGHGYTF	TGTGCCAGCAGGGTTGGGGAAGTGGGACATGGCTACACCTTC
TRBV7-3	.	TRBJ2-2	.	CASSSDTGELFF	TGTGCCAGCAGCTCAGACACCGGGGAGCTGTTTTTT
TRBV5-5	once	TRBJ2-3	.	CASSLMTGTDTQYF	TGTGCCAGCAGCCTGATGACAGGCACAGATACGCAGTATTTT
TRBV18	.	TRBJ2-1	.	CASSPTARETYNEQFF	TGTGCCAGCTCACCAACGGCGCGGGAAACCTACAATGAGCAGTTCTTC
TRBV6-1	many	TRBJ2-4	.	CASSEDGGGGKNIQYF	TGTGCCAGCAGTGAAGATGGAGGGGGCGGCAAAAACATTCAGTACTTC